The source of this TCR beta chain is a study of cytomegalovirus exposure and HLA in healthy donors. Study-level results: Analysis was carried out at a later point, and it linked a missense DCLRE1C variant to TCR beta V- and J-gene trimming.

The primer mix had 60 Vbeta and 13 Jbeta primers. Data came from immunoSEQ multiplex PCR; TCRdb stores just in-frame clones and leaves some out. The sample shows approximately 150,000 clones, approximately 57% of them seen only once. This clone was detected a few times. What it recognizes is unknown. CDR3 size: 16 residues. Germline-derived CDR1 and CDR2 are MNHEY and SMNVEV (reference sequence). Unmatched junction bases numbered 9, after V lost 5 bases and J lost 2 bases. The chain uses TRBV27 and TRBJ2-7; 10 bases agree with TRBD1. The sequencing input was PBMCs. This sequence originates from a male donor in good health and CMV-seronegative. CDR3 amino acids: CASSPPGQGRPYEQYF. The CDR3 DNA follows: TGTGCCAGCAGTCCACCGGGACAGGGGCGACCCTACGAGCAGTACTTC.